This T cell receptor (beta chain) was retrieved from a study of blood T cell repertoires in COVID-19. The sample holds a few counts of this clone. Enrollees, about 18 to 95 years old, lived in 24 US areas. This table comes from immunoSEQ multiplex PCR, and its TCRdb copy is limited to in-frame clones, with some not included. The data hold roughly 190,000 clones, with around 83% observed a single time. The CDR3 loop spans 15 amino acids. Per the germline V gene, CDR1 is MNHEY and CDR2 is SVGAGI. The ends lost 6 bases at V and 3 bases at J; junction bases unmatched: 5. The receptor was isolated from a woman aged 25 to 39 who had been exposed to COVID-19. Sequenced sample: PBMCs or T cells enriched from blood (not recorded which). The rearrangement links TRBV6-5 to TRBJ1-4, with 9 bases matching TRBD1. CDR3 nucleotides: TGTGCCAGCAGCCCAACAGGGGGCTCTAATGAAAAACTGTTTTTT. It yields the protein CASSPTGGSNEKLFF.